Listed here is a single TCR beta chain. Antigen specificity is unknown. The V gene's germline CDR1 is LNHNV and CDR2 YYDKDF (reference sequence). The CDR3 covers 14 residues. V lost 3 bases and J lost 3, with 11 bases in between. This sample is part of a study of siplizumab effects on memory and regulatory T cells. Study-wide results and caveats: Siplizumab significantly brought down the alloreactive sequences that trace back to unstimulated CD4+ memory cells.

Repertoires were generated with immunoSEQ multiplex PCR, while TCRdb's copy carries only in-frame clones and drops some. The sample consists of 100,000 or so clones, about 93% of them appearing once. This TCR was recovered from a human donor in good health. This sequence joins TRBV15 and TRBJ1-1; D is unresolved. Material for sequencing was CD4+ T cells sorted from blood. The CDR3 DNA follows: TGTGCCACCAGCAGCCGCTTGGGGTACACTGAAGCTTTCTTT. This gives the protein CATSSRLGYTEAFF.